The T cell receptor (beta chain) described here comes from a study of human T cells and chemical hapten exposure. Time point denoted: healthy volunteer bleed at 6 weeks. Someone pulled total RNA out of unfractionated whole blood. Via MiXCR, TCRdb re-called the RACE reads, giving one row per CDR3 protein. The table shows 75,000 to 80,000 distinct CDR3 sequences, with around 9.3% occurring only once. Germline-derived CDR1 and CDR2 are MNHEY and SMNVEV (reference sequence). The CDR3 length is 16 residues. V was trimmed by 5 bases and J by 5 bases, leaving 16 bases between them. The sequence came from a female donor in good health. Some clones in this sample may be carry-over from other donors' samples. Sequenced input: whole blood. The chain has TRBV27 and TRBJ1-6; perhaps TRBD1 as D (5 bases). CDR3 in amino acids: CASSQSLGRNNSPLHF. The CDR3, as DNA: TGTGCCAGCAGTCAATCCCTGGGACGGAATAATTCACCCCTCCACTTT.